This entry lists 6 T cell receptor beta chains sequenced from one sample in a study of T cells in Graves' hyperthyroidism and ophthalmopathy. What was amplified from RNA transcripts were TCR beta CDR3 regions. First-round RT-PCR of the TCR CDR3 relied on the HTBI primer set. TCRdb called the multiplex PCR reads again in MiXCR, with one record for every CDR3 protein. The sample has about 350,000 distinct CDR3 sequences, about a sixth seen once. The sequencing sample was made of blood. The receptors shown here come from a woman aged 40 to 49 with Graves' ophthalmopathy.

The genes are TRBV5-1 and TRBJ2-5; 15 nucleotides align to TRBD2. The CDR3 runs to 17 residues. With V trimmed by 4 bases and J by 4 bases, 8 bases remained unmatched. Germline CDR1 is SGHRS and CDR2 is YFSETQ. CDR3 DNA sequence: TGCGCCAGCAGCGATCGGACTAGCGGGAGGGGGCGAGAGACCCAGTACTTC. Residues: CASSDRTSGRGRETQYF.

J is TRBJ1-6 and V is TRBV30; 10 nucleotides align to TRBD1. J gave up 8 bases and V 7 bases, and 5 bases lay outside the gene matches. This CDR3 has 13 residues. Germline V gives CDR1 GTSNPN, CDR2 SVGIG (reference sequence). DNA of the CDR3: TGTGCCTCCTCCGGGACAGGGGATTCACCCCTCCACTTT. Its protein is CASSGTGDSPLHF. The full variable domain, completed using reference TRBV30 and TRBJ1-6, is SQTIHQWPATLVQPVGSPLSLECTVEGTSNPNLYWYRQAAGRGLQLLFYSVGIGQISSEVPQNLSASRPQDRQFILSSKKLLLSDSGFYLCASSGTGDSPLHFGNGTRLTVT.

At least ten counts were recorded for this clonotype. This CDR3 is missing its conserved last phenylalanine or tryptophan, likely due to a read error. The chain is built from TRBV20-1 and TRBJ2-7; D is unclear. Trimming took off 3 bases at V and 0 bases at J, with 6 bases between the two ends. In germline, CDR1 is DFQATT, CDR2 SNEGSKA (reference sequence). The CDR3 runs to 12 residues. CDR3 DNA sequence: TGCAGTGCTAGTGTAGGCTCCTACGAGCAGTACCTC. Its protein product is CSASVGSYEQYL.

This clonotype has ten or more counts. One junction end disagrees with the germline gene, perhaps due to a read error. The V gene is TRBV4-3, the J gene TRBJ2-7; maybe TRBD1 (5 bases). Germline V gives CDR1 LGHNA, CDR2 YSLEER. This CDR3 comprises 13 residues. The CDR3 sequence is CASSQDSSYEQYF. As DNA, the CDR3 is TGTGCCAGCAGCCAAGACAGCTCCTACGAGCAGTACTTC.

The chain uses TRBV5-6 and TRBJ2-5, with TRBD2 matching over 12 bases. The germline V gene has CDR1 SGHDT and CDR2 YYEEEE. V was clipped by 5 bases and J by 1 base; unmatched bases: 6. This CDR3 is built from 16 residues. CDR3 protein: CASSTSGRRLQETQYF. DNA of the CDR3: TGTGCCAGCAGTACTAGCGGGAGGCGCCTCCAAGAGACCCAGTACTTC. The complete variable domain, with remaining parts taken from reference TRBV5-6 and TRBJ2-5, reads DAGVTQSPTHLIKTRGQQVTLRCSPKSGHDTVSWYQQALGQGPQFIFQYYEEEERQRGNFPDRFSGHQFPNYSSELNVNALLLGDSALYLCASSTSGRRLQETQYFGPGTRLLVL.

Ten or more counts support this clonotype. The CDR3 protein is CAISPTGSGGYTF. CDR3 nucleotides: TGTGCCATCAGTCCGACAGGGTCGGGTGGCTACACCTTC. This rearrangement joins TRBV10-3 to TRBJ1-2; 7 bases fit TRBD1. This CDR3 spans 13 amino acids. Germline CDR1 and CDR2: ENHRY and SYGVKD. V shed 5 bases, J shed 7 bases, and the junction held 7 bases outside the gene matches.